This entry is about one T cell receptor beta chain. What antigen it recognizes has not been identified. No quality values exist for individual bases; no much larger clone is one base distant. TCRbeta CDR3 regions were amplified from genomic DNA using the immunoSEQ Assay, a bias-controlled multiplex PCR. The paper's processing steps were these. The number of nucleated cells in each sample was estimated from the amplification of reference gene primers within the assay. Sequence reads were collapsed and filtered to measure the absolute abundance of every unique TCRbeta CDR3 rearrangement. Productive Simpson clonality was computed per sample as the square root of Simpson's diversity index over productive rearrangements. In TCRdb, the immuneACCESS table is reduced to in-frame sequences with V and J assigned. These tables do not hold every clone; where another copy was compared, an unresolved V gene accounts for under half, and the others remain unexplained. Clone size and V and J calls were adopted from that table, with D and trimming inferred from the DNA. The sample data list around 480,000 clones, and 75% to 90% of these were observed just once. 0.7% of the sample is held by the ten biggest clonotypes.

This sample was included in a study of blood T cell repertoires in COVID-19 (dated by TCRdb to the early 2020s). With respect to the entire study: Collaborator samples came from the United States, Italy and Spain and covered acute and convalescent phases of COVID-19. The material from the prospective study consisted of cDNA or gDNA derived from T cells, B-cell-depleted T cells, or PBMCs. The dataset comprised deeply sampled blood TCRbeta repertoires from subjects exposed to, actively infected with, or recovered from COVID-19. A freely available public database, intended as a resource for researchers studying the immune response to SARS-CoV-2, is where the repertoires were released. The samples were drawn from the first 160 participants of the ongoing ImmuneRACE study and from 950 to 1,500 subjects provided by 6 global collaborators. Nearly every sample came with metadata listing a de-identified subject ID, COVID-19 status, age in years and sex. Where available, HLA class I and class II types were taken from metadata supplied by the sample provider and were not determined by assay-based typing.

In the prospective study, participants were roughly 18 to 89 years old, resided in about two dozen geographic areas of the United States, and were enrolled through a virtual design. To assign participants to cohorts, the prospective study relied on clinical history that participants themselves reported in a screening survey and a study questionnaire. ImmuneRACE Cohort 3 recovered participants were defined by two consecutive negative NP/OP PCR tests, healthcare professional clearance, or symptom resolution. In the prospective study, mobile phlebotomists collected whole blood, serum and a nasopharyngeal or oropharyngeal swab from each participant. Additional blood draws and questionnaires over an approximately two-month period could optionally be provided by prospective study participants. Blood samples from the prospective study were shipped frozen or at room temperature prior to DNA extraction.

Beyond this particular receptor, the publication reports: Clinical and demographic metadata were provided uncurated, with the amount varying by source and participant.

The sample taken for sequencing was PBMCs or T cells enriched from blood (not recorded which). This TCR derives from a young woman who had recovered from COVID-19.

The CDR3 here reads CASRQRDRGETQYF. The DNA sequence is given as TGTGCCAGCAGACAACGGGACAGGGGAGAGACCCAGTACTTC. The V gene is TRBV11-2 and the J gene is TRBJ2-5, with TRBD1 identical over 10 junction bases. Sequences SGHAT (CDR1) and FQNNGV (CDR2) are obtained from the germline V gene. CDR3 length: 14 amino acids, cysteine to phenylalanine. Kept here is only the CDR3 DNA, which spans 42 bases and is read in frame from base 1. V has 6 bases trimmed and J has 4 bases trimmed; junction bases matching no gene number 5.